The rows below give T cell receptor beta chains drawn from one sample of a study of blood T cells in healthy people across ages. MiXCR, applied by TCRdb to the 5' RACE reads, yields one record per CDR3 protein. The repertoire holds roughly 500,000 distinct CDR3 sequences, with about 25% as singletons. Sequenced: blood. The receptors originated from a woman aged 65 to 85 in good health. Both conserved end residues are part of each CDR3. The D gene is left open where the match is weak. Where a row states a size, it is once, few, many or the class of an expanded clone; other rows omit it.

TGTGCCAGCAGTTCTTACGGCTATGGCTACACCTTC CASSSYGYGYTF TRBV6-2/TRBV6-3 NA 12 TRBJ1-2 NA
TGTGCCAGCAGCTTACAGGGGGAGGTAGATACGCAGTATTTT CASSLQGEVDTQYF TRBV7-3 NA 14 TRBJ2-3 NA
TGTGCCAGCAGTTTAGCACAGAACAATCAGCCCCAGCATTTT CASSLAQNNQPQHF TRBV12-3/TRBV12-4 NA 14 TRBJ1-5 few
TGCAGTGCTAGTGAGGGACCTAGCAATCAGCCCCAGCATTTT CSASEGPSNQPQHF TRBV20-1 NA 14 TRBJ1-5 NA
TGCGCCAGCAGCTTGGCCAGGGCCGGGGGCCCTGGCTACACCTTC CASSLARAGGPGYTF TRBV5-1 NA 15 TRBJ1-2 few
TGCAGTTCAAAATCTAGCGCCGGAAATGAGCAGTTCTTC CSSKSSAGNEQFF TRBV20-1 NA 13 TRBJ2-1 NA
TGTGCCAGCAGCTTTTCCGGAGCGCTTCTGAACACTGAAGCTTTCTTT CASSFSGALLNTEAFF TRBV7-2 NA 16 TRBJ1-1 few
TGCGCCAGCAGCTTGGAGGGTAGTGACAGGGGGTCCTTC CASSLEGSDRGSF TRBV5-1 TRBD1 13 TRBJ2-4 few
TGTGCCAGCAGCCTGAGTTTCCGGACAGGGTACGATGAGCAGTTCTTC CASSLSFRTGYDEQFF TRBV7-2 TRBD1 16 TRBJ2-1 NA
TGTGCCAGCAGCCTCGGGACAGGGGTCCCCTACGAGCAGTACTTC CASSLGTGVPYEQYF TRBV28 TRBD1 15 TRBJ2-7 few
TGCGCCAGTAGTCCAACGGGGGGGAGCAACCTCTATGGCTACACCTTC CASSPTGGSNLYGYTF TRBV5-1 NA 16 TRBJ1-2 few
TGTGCCAGCAGCCAACGAGATCTGGGACCCAACTATGGCTACACCTTC CASSQRDLGPNYGYTF TRBV7-9 NA 16 TRBJ1-2 NA
TGCGCCAGCAGCCGCGAAGGAGGTGGTCGAAACACCATGTATTTT CASSREGGGRNTMYF TRBV4-1 NA 15 TRBJ1-3 few
TGTGCCAGCAGCCCCGGGGCTAGCCGCAGAACAGATACGCAGTATTTT CASSPGASRRTDTQYF TRBV6-2/TRBV6-3 NA 16 TRBJ2-3 NA
TGTGCCATCAGCCATAGCGGGGGGCAAGAGACCCAGTACTTC CAISHSGGQETQYF TRBV10-3 TRBD2 14 TRBJ2-5 many
TGTGCCAGCAGCCAAGCAGGGCCGGGTGGCAATGAAAAACTGTTTTTT CASSQAGPGGNEKLFF TRBV14 NA 16 TRBJ1-4 NA
TGTGCCAGCAGCGTAGGGGACACTGGAGGGGGCCCTCAGCCCCAGCATTTT CASSVGDTGGGPQPQHF TRBV9 TRBD1 17 TRBJ1-5 NA
TGTGCCCACAGCGCGAAACCCGGAGGGGGCAACGAGCAGTACTTC CAHSAKPGGGNEQYF TRBV7-9 NA 15 TRBJ2-7 few
TGTGCCAGCTCACCAGACATGAACACTGAAGCTCTCTTT CASSPDMNTEALF TRBV18 NA 13 TRBJ1-1 NA
TGTGCCAGCAGCTTAGGGTATGGACCCCGGTGGGGCTACACCTTC CASSLGYGPRWGYTF TRBV7-2 NA 15 TRBJ1-2 few
TGCGCCAGCAGCTTGCAGACAGGAGAATCACCCCTCCACTTT CASSLQTGESPLHF TRBV5-1 NA 14 TRBJ1-6 NA
TGCAGTGCTAGAGTAACTAGCGGGGCAGAGACCCAGTACTTC CSARVTSGAETQYF TRBV20-1 TRBD2 14 TRBJ2-5 NA
TGCGCCAGCAGCCAAGAGGCGACCCTGGGGCCTCGCGAAAAACTGTTTTTT CASSQEATLGPREKLFF TRBV4-3 NA 17 TRBJ1-4 few
TGTGCCAGCAGCCCACGGGGGGGGACTTCAGATACGCAGTATTTT CASSPRGGTSDTQYF TRBV9 TRBD2 15 TRBJ2-3 few
TGTGCCAGCAGTTGGAAGTCTTTCAGTTCTGGTGGGGCCAACGTCCTGACTTTC CASSWKSFSSGGANVLTF TRBV6-5 NA 18 TRBJ2-6 NA
TGTGCTAGCAGCTTAAATACAGACTCCTACGAGCAGTACTTC CASSLNTDSYEQYF TRBV7-7 NA 14 TRBJ2-7 NA
TGTGCCAGCAGCCAAGTGGTAGCGGGGGGGAAGTACAATGAGCAGTTCTTC CASSQVVAGGKYNEQFF TRBV3-1 TRBD2 17 TRBJ2-1 few
TGTGCCAGCGGAATTGGACTAGCGGGGACAGATACGCAGTATTTT CASGIGLAGTDTQYF TRBV6-1 TRBD2 15 TRBJ2-3 NA
TGTGCCAGCAGCTTACAGGCTGGGACAGGGGGAAATAACTATGGCTACACCTTC CASSLQAGTGGNNYGYTF TRBV7-2 TRBD1 18 TRBJ1-2 NA
TGCGCCAGCAGCCACGGGACAGGGAGTTATGGCTACACCTTC CASSHGTGSYGYTF TRBV5-1 TRBD1 14 TRBJ1-2 few
TGTGCCAGCAGCTTAGGGGGTTCGGGGCGCGAGCAGTACTTC CASSLGGSGREQYF TRBV7-2 NA 14 TRBJ2-7 NA
TGCACCAGCAGCCAAGGAGACAGGGGGAGTGTTATAGCCAAAAACATTCGGTACTTC CTSSQGDRGSVIAKNIRYF TRBV1 NA 19 TRBJ2-4 NA
TGCAGCGCGATGGGACAGGCGGACACTGAAGCTTTCTTT CSAMGQADTEAFF TRBV29-1 TRBD1 13 TRBJ1-1 NA